This TCR beta chain was retrieved from a study of blood T cell repertoires in COVID-19. Only in-frame clones appear in the TCRdb table, and some are missing; sequencing was by immunoSEQ multiplex PCR. The sample has about 170,000 clones, about 80% seen once. The CDR3 covers 17 residues. Germline values: CDR1 SGHRS, CDR2 YFSETQ. After removal of 4 bases from V and 8 bases from J, the junction contained 11 bases not matched to a gene. This TCR derives from a man in his 70s with active or convalescent COVID-19. The V call is TRBV5-1, the J call TRBJ2-1; 14 bases agree with TRBD2. Sequencing used peripheral blood. For the CDR3, the DNA is TGCGCCAGCAGCGGGACTAGCGGGAGCCGGGGTCGCGATGAGCAGTTCTTC. It translates to CASSGTSGSRGRDEQFF.